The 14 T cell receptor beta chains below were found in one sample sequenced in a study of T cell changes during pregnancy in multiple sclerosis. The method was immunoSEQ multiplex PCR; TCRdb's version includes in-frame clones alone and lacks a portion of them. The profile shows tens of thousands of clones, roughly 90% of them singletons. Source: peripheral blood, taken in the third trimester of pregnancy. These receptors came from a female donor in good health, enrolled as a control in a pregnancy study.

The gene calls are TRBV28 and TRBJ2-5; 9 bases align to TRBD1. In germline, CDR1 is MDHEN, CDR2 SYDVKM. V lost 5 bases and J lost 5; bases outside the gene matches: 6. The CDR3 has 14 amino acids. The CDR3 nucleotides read TGTGCCAGCAGTCCCACAGGGGGCTACGAGACCCAGTACTTC. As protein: CASSPTGGYETQYF.

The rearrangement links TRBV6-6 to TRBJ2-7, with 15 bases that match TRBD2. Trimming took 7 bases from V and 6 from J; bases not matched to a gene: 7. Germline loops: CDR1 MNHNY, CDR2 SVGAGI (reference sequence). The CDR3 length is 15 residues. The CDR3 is CASKLGLAGGGEQYF. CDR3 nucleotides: TGTGCCAGCAAGCTAGGACTAGCGGGAGGGGGCGAGCAGTACTTC.

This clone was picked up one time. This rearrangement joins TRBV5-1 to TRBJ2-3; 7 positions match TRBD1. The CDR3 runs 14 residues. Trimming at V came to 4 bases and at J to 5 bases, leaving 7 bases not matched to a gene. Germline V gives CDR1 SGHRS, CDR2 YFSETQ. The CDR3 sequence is CASSLDRVGDTQYF. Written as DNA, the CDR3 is TGCGCCAGCAGCCTTGACAGGGTAGGAGATACGCAGTATTTT.

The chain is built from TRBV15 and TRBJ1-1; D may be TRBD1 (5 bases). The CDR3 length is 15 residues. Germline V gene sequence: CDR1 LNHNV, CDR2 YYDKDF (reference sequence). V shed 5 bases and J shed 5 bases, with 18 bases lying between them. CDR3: CATSQRVREGTEAFF. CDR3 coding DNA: TGTGCCACCAGCCAGAGGGTCAGGGAGGGAACTGAAGCTTTCTTT.

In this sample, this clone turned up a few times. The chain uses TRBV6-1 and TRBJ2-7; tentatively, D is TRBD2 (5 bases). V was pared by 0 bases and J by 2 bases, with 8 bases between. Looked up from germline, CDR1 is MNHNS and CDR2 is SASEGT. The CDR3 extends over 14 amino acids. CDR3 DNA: TGTGCCAGCAGTGAAGCCGAGGAGGCCTACGAGCAGTACTTC. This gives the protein CASSEAEEAYEQYF.

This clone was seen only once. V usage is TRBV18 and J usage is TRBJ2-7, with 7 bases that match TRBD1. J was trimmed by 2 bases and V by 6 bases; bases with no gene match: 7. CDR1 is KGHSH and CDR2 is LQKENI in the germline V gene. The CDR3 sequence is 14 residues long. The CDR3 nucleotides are TGTGCCAGCTCGCCCAAAGGGGGCACCTACGAGCAGTACTTC. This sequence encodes CASSPKGGTYEQYF.

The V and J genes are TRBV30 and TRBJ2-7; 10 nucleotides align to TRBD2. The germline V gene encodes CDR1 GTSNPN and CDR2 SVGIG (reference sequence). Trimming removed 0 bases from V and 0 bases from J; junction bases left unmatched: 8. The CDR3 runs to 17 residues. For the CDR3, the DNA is TGTGCCTGGAGTGTACGGCTAGCGGGAGCCCTCTCCTACGAGCAGTACTTC. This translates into CAWSVRLAGALSYEQYF.

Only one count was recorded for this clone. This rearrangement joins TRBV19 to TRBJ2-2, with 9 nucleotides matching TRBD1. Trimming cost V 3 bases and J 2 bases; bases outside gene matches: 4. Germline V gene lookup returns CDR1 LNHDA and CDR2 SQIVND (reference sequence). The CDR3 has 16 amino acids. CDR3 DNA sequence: TGTGCCAGTAGTATTATAACAGGGGGCAACACCGGGGAGCTGTTTTTT. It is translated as CASSIITGGNTGELFF.

CDR3 sequence: CASSSHPWGTGSPSSGNTIYF. The DNA of the CDR3 is TGTGCCAGCAGTTCTCACCCTTGGGGGACAGGGAGCCCCTCCTCTGGAAACACCATATATTTT. The rearrangement links TRBV28 to TRBJ1-3; TRBD1 aligns across 9 bases. V lost 4 bases, J lost 0 bases, and 19 bases stayed unmatched. Germline assignment: CDR1 MDHEN and CDR2 SYDVKM. The CDR3 totals 21 residues.

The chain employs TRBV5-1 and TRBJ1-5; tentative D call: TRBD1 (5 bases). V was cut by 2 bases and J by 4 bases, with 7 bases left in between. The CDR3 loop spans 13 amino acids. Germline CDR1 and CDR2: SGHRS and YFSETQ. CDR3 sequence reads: CASSFGGNQPQHF. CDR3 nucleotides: TGCGCCAGCAGCTTCGGGGGGAATCAGCCCCAGCATTTT.

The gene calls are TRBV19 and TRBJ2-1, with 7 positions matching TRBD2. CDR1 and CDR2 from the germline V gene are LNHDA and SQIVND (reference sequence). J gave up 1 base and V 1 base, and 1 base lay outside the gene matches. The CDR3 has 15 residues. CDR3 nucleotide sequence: TGTGCCAGTAGTATAGCTAGCGGATCCTACAATGAGCAGTTCTTC. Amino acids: CASSIASGSYNEQFF.

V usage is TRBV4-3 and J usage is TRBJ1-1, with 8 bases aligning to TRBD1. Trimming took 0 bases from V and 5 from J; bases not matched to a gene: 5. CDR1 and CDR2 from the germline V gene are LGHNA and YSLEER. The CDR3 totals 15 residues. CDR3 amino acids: CASSQEADRETEAFF. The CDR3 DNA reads TGCGCCAGCAGCCAAGAAGCGGACAGGGAGACTGAAGCTTTCTTT.

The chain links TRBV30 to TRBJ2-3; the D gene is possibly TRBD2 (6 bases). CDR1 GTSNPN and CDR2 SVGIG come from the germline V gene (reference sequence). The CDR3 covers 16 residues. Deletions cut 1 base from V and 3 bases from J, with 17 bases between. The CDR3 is CAWSGTRGGMTDTQYF. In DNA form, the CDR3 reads TGTGCCTGGAGTGGGACTCGGGGCGGGATGACAGATACGCAGTATTTT.

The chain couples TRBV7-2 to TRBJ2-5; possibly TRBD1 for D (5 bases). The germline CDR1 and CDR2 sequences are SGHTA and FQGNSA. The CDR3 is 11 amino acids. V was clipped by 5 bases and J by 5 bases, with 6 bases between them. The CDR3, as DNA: TGTGCCAGCAGCAAGGGGGAGACCCAGTACTTC. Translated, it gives CASSKGETQYF.